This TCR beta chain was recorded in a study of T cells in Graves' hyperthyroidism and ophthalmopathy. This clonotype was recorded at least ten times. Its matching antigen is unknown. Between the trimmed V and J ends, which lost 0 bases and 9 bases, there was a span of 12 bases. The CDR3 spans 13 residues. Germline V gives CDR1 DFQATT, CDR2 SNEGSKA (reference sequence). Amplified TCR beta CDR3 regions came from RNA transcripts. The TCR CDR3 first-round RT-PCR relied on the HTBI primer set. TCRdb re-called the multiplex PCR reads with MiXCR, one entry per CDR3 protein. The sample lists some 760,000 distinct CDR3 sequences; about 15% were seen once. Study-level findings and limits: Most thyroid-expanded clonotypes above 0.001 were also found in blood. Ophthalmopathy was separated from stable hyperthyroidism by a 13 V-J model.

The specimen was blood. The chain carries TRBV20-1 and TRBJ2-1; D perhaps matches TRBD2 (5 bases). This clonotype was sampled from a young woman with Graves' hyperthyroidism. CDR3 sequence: CSARDRGLREQFF. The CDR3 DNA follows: TGCAGTGCTAGAGATCGCGGGCTACGTGAGCAGTTCTTC.